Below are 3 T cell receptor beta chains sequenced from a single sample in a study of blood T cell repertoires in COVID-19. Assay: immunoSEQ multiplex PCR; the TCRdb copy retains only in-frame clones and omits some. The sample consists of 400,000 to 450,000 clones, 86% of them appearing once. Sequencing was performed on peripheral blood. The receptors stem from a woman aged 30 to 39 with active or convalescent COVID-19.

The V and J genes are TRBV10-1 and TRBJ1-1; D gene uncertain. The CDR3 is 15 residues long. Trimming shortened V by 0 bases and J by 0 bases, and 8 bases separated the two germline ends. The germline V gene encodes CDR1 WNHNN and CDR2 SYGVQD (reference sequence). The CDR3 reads CASSESRGMNTEAFF. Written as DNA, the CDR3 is TGCGCCAGCAGTGAGTCTCGGGGAATGAACACTGAAGCTTTCTTT.

The CDR3 DNA reads TGTGCCAGTACCCCCAGCAGCGGGCACCGCCTTAGCAATCAGCCCCAGCATTTT. This gives the protein CASTPSSGHRLSNQPQHF. The chain is built from TRBV19 and TRBJ1-5; D is unresolved. Germline V gene data show CDR1 as LNHDA and CDR2 as SQIVND (reference sequence). V was cut by 7 bases and J by 0 bases, with 22 bases left in between. There are 18 residues in the CDR3.

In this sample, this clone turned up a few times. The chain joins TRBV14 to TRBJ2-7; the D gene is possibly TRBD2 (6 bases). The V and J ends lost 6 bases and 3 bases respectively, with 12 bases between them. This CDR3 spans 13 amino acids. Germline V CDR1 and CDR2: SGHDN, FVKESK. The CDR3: CASSSGGFYEQYF. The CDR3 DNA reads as TGTGCCAGCAGTTCCGGAGGGTTCTACGAGCAGTACTTC.